What follows are 11 T cell receptor beta chains derived from one specimen sequenced in a study of Siglec-9 on CD8 T cells in melanoma. The data were produced by immunoSEQ multiplex PCR, yet TCRdb's version contains in-frame clones alone and is incomplete. The top ten hold 1.8% of the sample, which has 36,000 or so clones, roughly four fifths seen once. Sequencing was carried out using Siglec-9- CD8+ T cells sorted from blood. The receptor set was obtained from a human donor in good health.

This chain connects TRBV27 to TRBJ2-7, with D perhaps assigned TRBD1 or TRBD2 (5 bases each). The CDR3 consists of 14 residues. The V gene's germline CDR1 is MNHEY and CDR2 SMNVEV (reference sequence). V gave up 4 bases and J gave up 3 bases, with 13 bases separating them. Written as DNA, the CDR3 is TGTGCCAGCAGTTCGCCCGGGGCGAGCTACGAGCAGTACTTC. Amino acids: CASSSPGASYEQYF.

V is TRBV28 and J is TRBJ1-5; D may be TRBD1 (5 bases). Trimming removed 3 bases from V and 2 bases from J, with 11 bases in between. Per the germline V gene, CDR1 is MDHEN and CDR2 is SYDVKM. The length of the CDR3 is 15 residues. CDR3 sequence (DNA): TGTGCCAGCAGTTTTCGGGGGTTAGGCAATCAGCCCCAGCATTTT. Protein product: CASSFRGLGNQPQHF.

The V and J genes are TRBV2 and TRBJ2-1; 7 positions agree with TRBD2. The CDR3 is 15 amino acids. The V and J ends lost 5 bases and 5 bases, in that order; junction bases with no gene match: 9. From germline, CDR1 is SNHLY and CDR2 FYNNEI. The CDR3 region has the DNA TGTGCCAGCAGTACAGACCGGGACTACAACAATGAGCAGTTCTTC. The encoded protein is CASSTDRDYNNEQFF.

The V and J genes are TRBV27 and TRBJ1-2; a weak D match, TRBD1 (6 bases). Trimming shortened V by 5 bases and J by 6 bases, and 16 bases separated the two germline ends. CDR3 length: 14 amino acids. In germline, CDR1 is MNHEY, CDR2 SMNVEV (reference sequence). The CDR3 region has the DNA TGTGCCAGCAGTCCCTCTCCAGGGGTAGATGGCTACACCTTC. This gives the protein CASSPSPGVDGYTF.

The V gene is TRBV29-1, the J gene TRBJ2-7; TRBD1 aligns across 9 bases. Germline loops: CDR1 SQVTM, CDR2 ANQGSEA. The CDR3 is 17 amino acids. V gave up 0 bases and J gave up 5 bases; unmatched junction bases: 14. The CDR3 sequence: CSVEDFSPRTGADEQYF. The CDR3 DNA reads TGCAGCGTTGAAGATTTCTCCCCCCGGACAGGGGCGGACGAGCAGTACTTC.

The chain couples TRBV27 to TRBJ2-7; TRBD2 aligns across 7 bases. V was pared by 6 bases and J by 3 bases, with 20 bases of the junction left unmatched. The germline gives CDR1 MNHEY, CDR2 SMNVEV (reference sequence). The CDR3 totals 18 residues. The CDR3 loop is CASSPGAGETGYYYEQYF. In nucleotides, the CDR3 is TGTGCCAGCAGCCCTGGGGCGGGAGAGACGGGATATTACTACGAGCAGTACTTC.

The rearrangement joins TRBV7-9 to TRBJ2-1; no reliable D call. The CDR3 runs 13 residues. Germline V gene lookup returns CDR1 SEHNR and CDR2 FQNEAQ (reference sequence). V was clipped by 1 base and J by 6 bases, with 7 bases between them. The CDR3 protein is CASSLGGFNEQFF. DNA for the CDR3: TGTGCCAGCAGCTTAGGTGGTTTCAATGAGCAGTTCTTC.

The genes are TRBV5-1 and TRBJ2-5; TRBD1 matches at 7 bases. Germline-derived CDR1 and CDR2 are SGHRS and YFSETQ. The J segment lost 2 bases and the V segment lost 4 bases, leaving 8 bases of the junction unmatched. The CDR3 has 15 residues. The DNA for the CDR3 is TGCGCCAGCAGCCAACAGGGGCCTATACAAGAGACCCAGTACTTC. This sequence encodes CASSQQGPIQETQYF.

This rearrangement joins TRBV30 to TRBJ2-1; 11 nucleotides align to TRBD1. CDR3 length: 14 residues. V was pared by 0 bases and J by 6 bases, with 1 base of the junction left unmatched. Germline V lookup: CDR1 GTSNPN, CDR2 SVGIG (reference sequence). CDR3 sequence: CAWSVGTGGNEQFF. CDR3 sequence (DNA): TGTGCCTGGAGTGTCGGGACAGGGGGCAATGAGCAGTTCTTC.

This clone has a single count. The V and J genes are TRBV4-1 and TRBJ2-1, with 11 bases lining up with TRBD2. CDR1 and CDR2 from the germline V gene are MGHRA and YSYEKL. Trimming at V came to 3 bases and at J to 0 bases, leaving 10 bases not matched to a gene. The length of the CDR3 is 19 residues. Here the CDR3 DNA reads TGCGCCAGCAGCCATCGCCTGACAGGGACTAGCGGCTCCTACAATGAGCAGTTCTTC. Its translation: CASSHRLTGTSGSYNEQFF.

V and J are TRBV5-1 and TRBJ2-7, with TRBD2 matching 11 bases. Per germline, CDR1 SGHRS and CDR2 YFSETQ. The length of the CDR3 is 18 residues. Trimming at V came to 1 base and at J to 4 bases, leaving 13 bases not matched to a gene. The CDR3 reads CASSLRLAGGLELYEQYF. The CDR3 DNA is TGCGCCAGCAGCTTGAGGCTAGCGGGGGGCCTAGAACTTTACGAGCAGTACTTC.